The 21 T cell receptor beta chains below were found in one sample sequenced in a study of vaccination effects on CD4 cells after COVID-19. Antigen-specific CD4+ T cell clonotypes were called by their expansion after viral peptide-pool culture in ViraFEST. The culture ran for around 10 days before CD4+ T cells were isolated. Vaccination of participants consisted of two doses of either the BNT162b2 or mRNA-1273 vaccine. TCRdb's copy holds only in-frame clones and misses some; the assay was immunoSEQ multiplex PCR. The table shows around 65,000 clones, with around 73% occurring only once. No antigen is known for these receptors. The sequencing here drew on CD4+ T cells from PBMCs cultured with HCoV-229E spike peptides, taken after COVID-19 vaccination. These receptors originate from a human donor who received a COVID-19 vaccine.

This clone occurred once. The CDR3 reads CASSPISGHSNYGYTF. The CDR3, as DNA: TGTGCCAGCTCACCAATCTCGGGACACAGTAACTATGGCTACACCTTC. The chain employs TRBV18 and TRBJ1-2; D is possibly TRBD1 (6 bases). V was pared by 2 bases and J by 1 base, with 14 bases between. The CDR3 runs to 16 residues. Germline V gene sequence: CDR1 KGHSH, CDR2 LQKENI.

In its sample, this clone was seen a few times. The chain joins TRBV6-6 to TRBJ1-6, with no clear D. Germline-derived CDR1 and CDR2 are MNHNY and SVGAGI (reference sequence). V lost 6 bases and J lost 10, with 7 bases in between. CDR3 length: 11 amino acids. This chain's CDR3 is CASRDQSPLHF. The DNA of the CDR3 is TGTGCCAGCAGAGATCAGTCACCCCTCCACTTT.

The chain combines TRBV14 with TRBJ1-6; D possibly corresponds to TRBD1 (6 bases). Germline CDR1 reads SGHDN; CDR2 reads FVKESK. The CDR3 is 16 residues long. V was trimmed by 0 bases and J by 5 bases, leaving 11 bases between them. The CDR3 DNA reads TGTGCCAGCAGCCAAGATCTTGGACAGAATAATTCACCCCTCCACTTT. Its translation: CASSQDLGQNNSPLHF.

The J gene is TRBJ1-2, the V gene TRBV27; D possibly corresponds to TRBD1 (6 bases). Trimming took 2 bases from V and 6 from J, leaving 13 bases between them. The germline CDR1 and CDR2 sequences are MNHEY and SMNVEV (reference sequence). The CDR3 consists of 14 residues. The CDR3 sequence is CASSLRGAQDGYTF. The CDR3 nucleotides read TGTGCCAGCAGTTTAAGGGGGGCGCAGGATGGCTACACCTTC.

This sequence joins TRBV30 and TRBJ1-1; D may be TRBD1 (6 bases). The germline V gene has CDR1 GTSNPN and CDR2 SVGIG (reference sequence). Between the trimmed V and J ends, which lost 3 bases and 1 base, there was a span of 18 bases. The CDR3 has 16 amino acids. The CDR3 DNA sequence: TGTGCCTGGAGGCTGACTCACAGGGAGGGGAACACTGAAGCTTTCTTT. Protein sequence: CAWRLTHREGNTEAFF.

The chain combines TRBV4-1 with TRBJ1-6; the D gene is possibly TRBD1 (6 bases). V gave up 3 bases and J gave up 5 bases, with 14 bases separating them. This CDR3 is 16 amino acids long. From germline, CDR1 is MGHRA and CDR2 YSYEKL. CDR3: CASSHAQGFDNSPLHF. CDR3 in DNA: TGCGCCAGCAGCCATGCACAGGGTTTCGATAATTCACCCCTCCACTTT.

The rearrangement links TRBV19 to TRBJ1-5; possibly TRBD1 for D (5 bases). The germline CDR1 and CDR2 sequences are LNHDA and SQIVND (reference sequence). This CDR3 is 17 amino acids long. Trimming pared 5 bases from V and 4 bases from J, leaving 21 bases between. The chain's CDR3 is CASSRTNWGGENQPQHF. DNA of the CDR3: TGTGCCAGTAGTCGAACGAACTGGGGGGGGGAGAATCAGCCCCAGCATTTT.

V gene TRBV7-2 combines with J gene TRBJ1-5; no definite D call. Trimming left V 1 base short and J 3 bases short, with 13 bases between. The V gene's germline CDR1 is SGHTA and CDR2 FQGNSA. The CDR3 is 16 amino acids. CDR3 bases: TGTGCCAGCAGCTTAGGTTCGGCTACCGCCAATCAGCCCCAGCATTTT. Translating it yields CASSLGSATANQPQHF.

This sequence joins TRBV28 and TRBJ1-5; 9 bases align to TRBD1. V shed 1 base, J shed 7 bases, and the junction held 11 bases outside the gene matches. Germline CDR1 is MDHEN and CDR2 is SYDVKM. CDR3 length equals 17 residues. CDR3 nucleotides: TGTGCCAGCAGTTTATCACAGGACAGGGGTTCCCACCAGCCCCAGCATTTT. Translated, it gives CASSLSQDRGSHQPQHF.

CDR3 in DNA: TGTGCCAGCTCAGACGGGACGAAGTCTGAAGCTTTCTTT. This sequence encodes CASSDGTKSEAFF. This sequence joins TRBV18 and TRBJ1-1, with a possible D match to TRBD1 (5 bases). The CDR3 sequence is 13 residues long. Trimming left V 5 bases short and J 6 bases short, with 13 bases between. CDR1 is KGHSH and CDR2 is LQKENI in the germline V gene.

The chain combines TRBV3-1 (or the pseudogene TRBV3-2) with TRBJ1-6; D is uncertain. V gave up 4 bases and J gave up 6 bases, with 4 bases separating them. CDR3 length equals 12 residues. Per germline, CDR1 LGHDT and CDR2 YNNKEL (reference sequence). CDR3 nucleotides: TGTGCCAGCAGCCTCGGTAATTCACCCCTCCACTTT. It is translated as CASSLGNSPLHF.

The V and J genes are TRBV12-3 or TRBV12-4 and TRBJ2-1; perhaps D is TRBD1 or TRBD2 (5 bases each). The CDR3 runs 11 residues. V lost 3 bases, J lost 10 bases, and 7 bases lay in between. The CDR3 loop reads CASSLRGEQFF. DNA of the CDR3: TGTGCCAGCAGTTTGAGGGGCGAGCAGTTCTTC.

This clone was picked up a small number of times. CDR3 coding DNA: TGTGCCAGCACCGAGGGGGTTGGGGGTGGTTTTAGTTCACCCCTCCACTTT. As protein: CASTEGVGGGFSSPLHF. This chain links TRBV7-2 with TRBJ1-6, with a weak D call TRBD1 (6 bases). This CDR3 spans 17 amino acids. The germline V gene encodes CDR1 SGHTA and CDR2 FQGNSA. Deletions cut 7 bases from V and 9 bases from J, with 25 bases between. Full variable domain (rest looked up from reference TRBV7-2 and TRBJ1-6): GAGVSQSPSNKVTEKGKDVELRCDPISGHTALYWYRQSLGQGLEFLIYFQGNSAPDKSGLPSDRFSAERTGGSVSTLTIQRTQQEDSAVYLCASTEGVGGGFSSPLHFGNGTRLTVT.

In this sample, this clone turned up a few times. The V gene is TRBV4-1, the J gene TRBJ2-1; the match to TRBD2 covers 10 bases. The CDR3 runs to 15 residues. V dropped 4 bases and J dropped 10; count of bases not matched to a gene: 10. Germline lookup yields CDR1 MGHRA and CDR2 YSYEKL. CDR3 sequence: CASSPRTSGGREQFF. CDR3 sequence (DNA): TGCGCCAGCAGCCCTCGGACTAGCGGCGGCAGGGAGCAGTTCTTC.

The genes are TRBV28 and TRBJ2-5, with a possible D match to TRBD2 (7 bases). Germline CDR1 MDHEN, CDR2 SYDVKM. V was pared by 7 bases and J by 7 bases, with 25 bases between. This CDR3 is built from 16 residues. The CDR3 DNA reads as TGTGCCAGCAAAAACGCGGGGGCTCAAAGCCAGACGACCCAGTACTTC. Translation: CASKNAGAQSQTTQYF.

The rearrangement links TRBV7-9 to TRBJ2-1, with a weak D call TRBD2 (5 bases). The length of the CDR3 is 15 residues. The V and J ends lost 5 bases and 0 bases respectively, with 11 bases between them. Germline assignment: CDR1 SEHNR and CDR2 FQNEAQ (reference sequence). Here the CDR3 DNA reads TGTGCCAGCAGCCGGAGCGGCAGCTCCTACAATGAGCAGTTCTTC. Its protein is CASSRSGSSYNEQFF. The entire variable domain, with the rest obtained from reference TRBV7-9 and TRBJ2-1, is as follows: DTGVSQNPRHKITKRGQNVTFRCDPISEHNRLYWYRQTLGQGPEFLTYFQNEAQLEKSRLLSDRFSAERPKGSFSTLEIQRTEQGDSAMYLCASSRSGSSYNEQFFGPGTRLTVL.

The J gene is TRBJ1-4, the V gene TRBV5-1; D call uncertain. Germline assignment: CDR1 SGHRS and CDR2 YFSETQ. The CDR3 loop spans 14 amino acids. V shed 5 bases and J shed 0 bases, with 8 bases lying between them. The CDR3 DNA reads as TGCGCCAGCAGGGATACCGCAACTAATGAAAAACTGTTTTTT. It encodes CASRDTATNEKLFF.

This clone was seen more than once but under ten times. The chain uses TRBV18 and TRBJ2-2; D might be TRBD1 (6 bases). The CDR3 covers 16 residues. Germline lookup yields CDR1 KGHSH and CDR2 LQKENI. V shed 2 bases and J shed 0 bases, with 10 bases lying between them. In nucleotides, the CDR3 is TGTGCCAGCTCACCAAACAGGGTTTCGAACACCGGGGAGCTGTTTTTT. Translated, it gives CASSPNRVSNTGELFF.

The chain has TRBV19 and TRBJ1-5, with TRBD1 matching over 8 bases. Per germline, CDR1 LNHDA and CDR2 SQIVND (reference sequence). The CDR3 is 16 residues long. V was clipped by 0 bases and J by 4 bases; unmatched bases: 5. The CDR3 DNA reads TGTGCCAGTAGTATAGATGGAACAGGGGGAAATCAGCCCCAGCATTTT. Translated: CASSIDGTGGNQPQHF. The full variable domain, rest sourced from reference TRBV19 and TRBJ1-5, is DGGITQSPKYLFRKEGQNVTLSCEQNLNHDAMYWYRQDPGQGLRLIYYSQIVNDFQKGDIAEGYSVSREKKESFPLTVTSAQKNPTAFYLCASSIDGTGGNQPQHFGDGTRLSIL.

The V gene is TRBV7-9, the J gene TRBJ1-2, with TRBD1 matching over 8 bases. Trimming at V came to 2 bases and at J to 1 base, leaving 6 bases not matched to a gene. The V gene's germline CDR1 is SEHNR and CDR2 FQNEAQ (reference sequence). The CDR3 extends over 16 amino acids. CDR3 nucleotides: TGTGCCAGCAGCTTATCGGGACAGGTCTTTAACTATGGCTACACCTTC. This codes for CASSLSGQVFNYGYTF.

The chain recombines TRBV28 with TRBJ1-1; a weak D match, TRBD1 (6 bases). The CDR3 sequence is 15 residues long. The V gene lost 3 bases and the J gene lost 4 bases, with 15 bases spanning the gap. Germline V CDR1 and CDR2: MDHEN, SYDVKM. CDR3 region: CASSLGGAVGTEAFF. The CDR3 nucleotides read TGTGCCAGCAGTTTGGGGGGGGCGGTGGGCACTGAAGCTTTCTTT.